This TCR beta chain appears in the sequencing data of a study of CD8+CD57+ T cells in acquired aplastic anemia. Overall study context: When averaged, DNA from sorted CD4+ and CD8+ cells came to about 2.9 ug.

CDR3 and TCR beta VDJ profiling relied on a genomic DNA template. TCRdb reprocessed the reads via MiXCR and lists one record per CDR3 protein. The profile shows 80,000 to 100,000 distinct CDR3 sequences, 55% to 80% of them singletons. On this clonotype: What it binds is unknown.

V was trimmed by 7 bases and J by 7 bases, leaving 16 bases between them. The CDR3 sequence is 13 residues long. Germline CDR1 and CDR2: MRHNA and SNTAGT. An expansion of CD8+CD57+ cells by flow cytometry had been shown in patients chosen for sequencing. Study-wide results and limits: Patients and controls turned out to have 25 to 35 CD8+ CDR3 sequences in common. Researchers reported that CD8+ Simpson's diversity was not significantly different in patients versus controls.

The sample comprised sorted CD4+, CD8+, or CD8+CD57+ T cells (not recorded which) from PBMCs. The J gene is TRBJ2-5, the V gene TRBV6-4; D may be TRBD2 (5 bases). This receptor was taken from a human donor with aplastic anemia. CDR3 residues: CASKTAPRGTQYF. In DNA form, the CDR3 reads TGTGCCAGCAAAACAGCACCCCGGGGGACCCAGTACTTC.